Shown below are 13 T cell receptor beta chains from a single sample sequenced in a study of blood T cell repertoires in COVID-19. Only in-frame clones appear in the TCRdb table, and some are missing; sequencing was by immunoSEQ multiplex PCR. The sample yields around 370,000 clones, around nine tenths seen once. The sequencing sample was made of peripheral blood. All receptors come from a woman aged 18 to 35 who had recovered from COVID-19.

A single count supports this clone. This chain joins TRBV5-1 and TRBJ1-5; D might be TRBD1 (5 bases). Germline lookup yields CDR1 SGHRS and CDR2 YFSETQ. V shed 4 bases and J shed 5 bases, with 10 bases lying between them. The CDR3 contains 13 residues. CDR3 bases: TGCGCCAGCAGCCCGACGGGGGATCAGCCCCAGCATTTT. Amino acids: CASSPTGDQPQHF.

The V and J genes are TRBV12-3 or TRBV12-4 and TRBJ1-1; weak D call: TRBD1 (5 bases). This CDR3 comprises 13 residues. Trimming shortened V by 5 bases and J by 3 bases, and 10 bases separated the two germline ends. The CDR3 sequence is CASSLDTDTEAFF. In nucleotides, the CDR3 is TGTGCCAGCAGTCTGGACACAGACACTGAAGCTTTCTTT.

The chain combines TRBV7-9 with TRBJ2-3; 7 positions match TRBD2. There are 14 residues in the CDR3. Germline assignment: CDR1 SEHNR and CDR2 FQNEAQ (reference sequence). Trimming took 4 bases from V and 6 from J; bases not matched to a gene: 7. CDR3 amino acids: CASSSSAGLDTQYF. The CDR3 coding sequence is TGTGCCAGCAGCTCCTCAGCGGGACTGGATACGCAGTATTTT.

J is TRBJ2-4 and V is TRBV27; no reliable D call. The CDR3 covers 12 residues. The germline CDR1 and CDR2 sequences are MNHEY and SMNVEV (reference sequence). V lost 5 bases to trimming and J lost 9 bases, with 11 bases between them. For the CDR3, the DNA is TGTGCCAGCAGTCTTTTGGAGACCATTCAGTACTTC. This gives the protein CASSLLETIQYF.

The CDR3 DNA is TGTGCCAGCAGCCAAATTCCTTATAAACCCCTCCACTTT. This translates into CASSQIPYKPLHF. The J gene is TRBJ1-6, the V gene TRBV3-1 (or the pseudogene TRBV3-2); D unresolved. Trimming stripped 2 bases from V and 12 bases from J, with 11 bases between. Looked up from germline, CDR1 is LGHDT and CDR2 is YNNKEL (reference sequence). This CDR3 is built from 13 residues.

The chain is built from TRBV2 and TRBJ1-1; D is unresolved. The CDR3 loop spans 11 amino acids. Trimming cost V 3 bases and J 8 bases, with 7 bases left between them. CDR1 and CDR2 (germline): SNHLY, FYNNEI. CDR3 in DNA: TGTGCCAGCAGTGAGACGGGGGAAGCTTTCTTT. This encodes CASSETGEAFF.

The chain joins TRBV5-4 to TRBJ2-2; 12 nucleotides match TRBD2. CDR3 length: 16 residues. After removal of 2 bases from V and 5 bases from J, the junction contained 4 bases not matched to a gene. Germline V lookup: CDR1 SGHNT, CDR2 YYREEE (reference sequence). As DNA, the CDR3 is TGTGCCAGCAGCTTACTAGCGGGAGGTGCAACCGGGGAGCTGTTTTTT. Translated: CASSLLAGGATGELFF.

The CDR3 DNA reads as TGTGCCAGCCAACAAGACACAGATACGCAGTATTTT. This encodes CASQQDTDTQYF. The chain couples TRBV2 to TRBJ2-3, with unresolved D. Germline V gene sequence: CDR1 SNHLY, CDR2 FYNNEI. This CDR3 comprises 12 residues. The V and J ends lost 8 bases and 2 bases respectively, with 8 bases between them.

This clone was picked up one time. V is TRBV7-2 and J is TRBJ2-1, with D perhaps matching TRBD2 (6 bases). Between the trimmed V and J ends, which lost 2 bases and 10 bases, there was a span of 18 bases. This CDR3 has 15 amino acids. Germline V gene lookup returns CDR1 SGHTA and CDR2 FQGNSA. CDR3 nucleotide sequence: TGTGCCAGCAGCTTAAGGTCGGGGACTTCCGGGGAGCAGTTCTTC. This sequence encodes CASSLRSGTSGEQFF.

This chain connects TRBV24-1 to TRBJ2-2, with TRBD1 matching 9 bases. The germline V gene encodes CDR1 KGHDR and CDR2 SFDVKD. The V gene end was trimmed by 5 bases and the J gene end by 4 bases; junction bases not matched to a gene: 7. This CDR3 has 16 amino acids. CDR3 in amino acids: CATSVLGQGSTGELFF. The CDR3 coding sequence is TGTGCCACCAGTGTCCTCGGACAGGGGTCCACCGGGGAGCTGTTTTTT.

The CDR3 DNA sequence: TGTGCCAGCAGTTTAGGAGGGGTACCTAATGAAAAACTGTTTTTT. It is translated as CASSLGGVPNEKLFF. The chain is built from TRBV27 and TRBJ1-4; tentatively, D is TRBD1 (5 bases). Trimming pared 2 bases from V and 3 bases from J, leaving 10 bases between. The CDR3 has 15 amino acids. Per the germline V gene, CDR1 is MNHEY and CDR2 is SMNVEV (reference sequence). The full variable domain, rest sourced from reference TRBV27 and TRBJ1-4, is EAQVTQNPRYLITVTGKKLTVTCSQNMNHEYMSWYRQDPGLGLRQIYYSMNVEVTDKGDVPEGYKVSRKEKRNFPLILESPSPNQTSLYFCASSLGGVPNEKLFFGSGTQLSVL.

The chain uses TRBV6-2 or TRBV6-3 and TRBJ2-7, with 8 bases aligning to TRBD2. CDR3 length: 16 residues. V shed 0 bases and J 2 bases; nucleotides not matched to a gene: 6. Germline CDR1 and CDR2: MNHEY and SVGEGT. The CDR3 spells CASSYSRLAYAYEQYV. CDR3 coding DNA: TGTGCCAGCAGTTACTCGAGACTAGCGTATGCCTACGAGCAGTACGTC.

The chain carries TRBV29-1 and TRBJ1-1, with no clear D. V lost 5 bases and J 4 bases, leaving 14 bases between the germline ends. The germline V gene encodes CDR1 SQVTM and CDR2 ANQGSEA. The CDR3 has 13 residues. The CDR3 bases are TGCAGCGTTCACAGTGACGGGGTCACTGAAGCTTTCTTT. This sequence encodes CSVHSDGVTEAFF. The full variable domain, rest sourced from reference TRBV29-1 and TRBJ1-1, is SAVISQKPSRDICQRGTSLTIQCQVDSQVTMMFWYRQQPGQSLTLIATANQGSEATYESGFVIDKFPISRPNLTFSTLTVSNMSPEDSSIYLCSVHSDGVTEAFFGQGTRLTVV.